This TCR gamma chain was retrieved from a study of Vδ1+ human thymocytes (dated by TCRdb to the late 2010s). In terms of the full investigation: The study characterised mRNA-level TRG and TRD CDR3 repertoires of highly purified Vdelta1+ thymocytes from young children as a data resource. The multiplex-based CDR3 amplicon strategy had previously been validated against 5'RACE-based CDR3 amplicon generation methods. Points the paper makes about the study in general: Unlike the oligoclonal repertoires in peripheral blood, the thymic TRG and TRD repertoires appeared highly polyclonal, with Gaussian CDR3 length distributions. Because unexpected Vdelta2 sequences could lead to misinterpretation of bulk repertoire data, the authors recommended using highly purified populations and validating at the single-cell level. Donors did not cluster by age or sex, so the analyses were not stratified by age or sex. Many TRG clonotypes were found to be shared between donors (up to about 7x10^3), whereas TRD repertoires were found to be essentially private (max about 120 shared). Although sort purity was high, roughly 20% of thymic TRD sequences were Vdelta2 (with a few Vdelta3), in contrast to the peripheral blood Vdelta1+ controls.

Thymic samples were depleted of alphabeta T cells, then CD3+ TCRVdelta1+ TCRVdelta2- thymocytes were FACS-sorted. The purity of the sorted Vdelta1+ thymocytes was between 98% and 99.6%. Thymic specimens were obtained from several paediatric patients, aged from about 5 days to 16 months, who were undergoing corrective cardiac surgery. Thymic tissue was dispersed and mononuclear cells isolated on a Histopaque-1077 density gradient. Staining used anti-TCRVdelta1 clone TS8.2, anti-TCRVdelta2 clone B6, anti-CD3 clone HIT3a and anti-TCRalphabeta clone IP26 antibodies. RNA extraction was performed with the RNeasy mini kit, and reverse transcription was done with Superscript III. Multiplex PCR was used to generate CDR3 amplicons, with pooled V-gene forward primers and a constant-region reverse primer carrying Illumina adaptor overhangs. Amplicons were gel-purified, then indexed with Nextera index primers over roughly 8 extra PCR cycles and purified with AMPure XP beads. Sequencing of libraries was performed on an Illumina MiSeq using paired-end 250 bp reads, dual indexing and an approximately 19% PhiX spike-in. The paper's processing steps were these. Read quality was checked with FastQC, and TRG read pairs were merged using ea-utils fastq-join. Annotation of sequences was performed with IMGT/HighV-QUEST, only productive sequences with unambiguous V-gene assignment were retained, and clonotypes were defined by identical CDR3 sequence. Downstream analysis used VDJtools 1.1.1, tcR 2.2.3, Treemap and vegan Shannon diversity in R 3.4.4. TCRdb called clones from the public reads with CATT, and repeated DNA sequences were later combined into one row. These V and J calls originate from TCRdb's pipeline instead of the authors' own analysis. Recorded for this sample are approximately 40,000 gamma-chain clones; 20% to 25% of them occurred a single time. The top ten clones comprise about 1.8% of the sample.

On this clone: It lacks a known antigen. At one of its ends the junction is not consistent with the germline gene, which may arise from a read error.

Inclusive of the bounding cysteine and phenylalanine, the CDR3 is 15 residues long. The sequence is cut down to CDR3 DNA, 45 bases in frame from base 1. Based on the germline V gene, the CDR1 and CDR2 sequences are EGSNGY and YDSYNSKV. Recombination linked TRGV2 to TRGJ1 or TRGJ2. Sequences were obtained from Vdelta1+ gamma-delta thymocytes from the thymus. Per the publication, the cell subset or site label means: FACS-sorted CD3+ TCRalphabeta- TCRVdelta1+ TCRVdelta2- thymocytes. The sequence was collected from a girl in the first two years of life who had congenital heart surgery. The CDR3 region: CATWDGRPSYYKKLF. The sequenced DNA: TGTGCCACCTGGGACGGGCGCCCTAGTTATTATAAGAAGCTCTTT.